The 24 T cell receptor beta chains listed next were all sequenced from one sample in a study of control samples from healthy donors and cancer patients. Generated by immunoSEQ multiplex PCR, the TCRdb table keeps only in-frame clones and is missing some. The data hold 150,000 or so clones, with about 87% observed a single time. The sequencing sample was made of blood. These receptors all come from a man aged 25 to 40 in good health.

The gene calls are TRBV5-4 and TRBJ1-2; no reliable D call. CDR3 length equals 15 residues. V shed 0 bases and J shed 4 bases, with 13 bases lying between them. Germline V lookup: CDR1 SGHNT, CDR2 YYREEE (reference sequence). CDR3 loop: CASSLENRMGYGYTF. Written as DNA, the CDR3 is TGTGCCAGCAGCTTGGAAAACAGAATGGGCTATGGCTACACCTTC.

The rearrangement links TRBV5-1 to TRBJ2-5; TRBD2 matches at 9 bases. CDR1 and CDR2 (germline): SGHRS, YFSETQ. CDR3 size: 14 residues. V trimming: 4 bases; J trimming: 5 bases; junction bases outside the gene matches: 6. CDR3 in amino acids: CASSVGTSPETQYF. The CDR3 nucleotides read TGCGCCAGCAGCGTCGGGACTAGCCCGGAGACCCAGTACTTC.

The rearrangement links TRBV18 to TRBJ1-6; no clear D. The CDR3 extends over 15 amino acids. Germline CDR1 KGHSH, CDR2 LQKENI. Deletions cut 3 bases from V and 7 bases from J, with 13 bases between. Written as DNA, the CDR3 is TGTGCCAGCTCACCGTTCCGGGAGAAGAATTCACCCCTCCACTTT. This gives the protein CASSPFREKNSPLHF.

V gene TRBV2 combines with J gene TRBJ1-6; a possible D gene is TRBD1 (6 bases). The CDR3 sequence is 15 residues long. The germline CDR1 and CDR2 sequences are SNHLY and FYNNEI. With 3 bases removed from V and 6 bases from J, the gap between germline ends came to 12 bases. CDR3 bases: TGTGCCAGCAGTGAGGGGGGCCAGAGTAATTCACCCCTCCACTTT. Protein sequence: CASSEGGQSNSPLHF.

The V gene is TRBV5-6, the J gene TRBJ1-2; D is possibly TRBD1 (6 bases). The CDR3 runs 14 residues. V lost 4 bases and J 0 bases, leaving 10 bases between the germline ends. The germline V gene encodes CDR1 SGHDT and CDR2 YYEEEE. Written as DNA, the CDR3 is TGTGCCAGCAGCATCGCAGGGGCTAACTATGGCTACACCTTC. It yields the protein CASSIAGANYGYTF.

The DNA of the CDR3 is TGTGCCAGCAAACAGGGCTCCAATGAGCAGTTCTTC. This sequence encodes CASKQGSNEQFF. The J gene is TRBJ2-1, the V gene TRBV19; tentatively, D is TRBD1 (6 bases). Trimming cost V 9 bases and J 6 bases, with 12 bases left between them. Germline CDR1 and CDR2: LNHDA and SQIVND (reference sequence). The CDR3 is 12 amino acids.

The CDR3 region is CASLGGGLETQYF. CDR3 DNA: TGTGCCAGCCTCGGGGGAGGCCTAGAGACCCAGTACTTC. This sequence joins TRBV5-6 and TRBJ2-5, with D possibly TRBD2 on 6 matching bases. The CDR3 runs to 13 residues. The ends were cut back, 7 bases at V and 4 bases at J, with 14 bases in the middle. In germline, CDR1 is SGHDT, CDR2 YYEEEE.

V is TRBV9 and J is TRBJ1-1; no firm D call. CDR1 and CDR2 from the germline V gene are SGDLS and YYNGEE. Trimming left V 2 bases short and J 0 bases short, with 20 bases between. The CDR3 is 18 residues long. For the CDR3, the DNA is TGTGCCAGCAGCGTTTTCCGGGAGATCGGGGTGATGAACACTGAAGCTTTCTTT. Protein sequence: CASSVFREIGVMNTEAFF.

This sequence joins TRBV3-1 (or the pseudogene TRBV3-2) and TRBJ2-3, with D unresolved. The CDR3 is 14 residues long. V was pared by 4 bases and J by 0 bases, with 8 bases between. Germline assignment: CDR1 LGHDT and CDR2 YNNKEL (reference sequence). The CDR3 coding sequence is TGTGCCAGCAGCCTCCCGGGTAGCACAGATACGCAGTATTTT. The encoded protein is CASSLPGSTDTQYF.

The rearrangement joins TRBV30 to TRBJ2-7; no firm D call. V was shortened by 5 bases and J by 4 bases, with 12 bases between the two germline ends. Germline V lookup: CDR1 GTSNPN, CDR2 SVGIG (reference sequence). This CDR3 comprises 12 residues. The CDR3 here is CAWAFTDYEQYF. CDR3 nucleotide sequence: TGTGCCTGGGCCTTCACGGATTACGAGCAGTACTTC.

This sequence joins TRBV6-5 and TRBJ1-5; perhaps TRBD1 as D (6 bases). The V end lost 4 bases, the J end lost 7 bases, and 11 bases lay between the germline ends. Germline assignment: CDR1 MNHEY and CDR2 SVGAGI. The CDR3 spans 13 residues. CDR3 amino acids: CASSFRGGQPQHF. The CDR3 region has the DNA TGTGCCAGCAGTTTCAGGGGAGGCCAGCCCCAGCATTTT.

The CDR3 nucleotides are TGTGCCAGTAGGCCGAAAGACAGGGGGGGCCACAATGAGCAGTTCTTC. This translates into CASRPKDRGGHNEQFF. V usage is TRBV19 and J usage is TRBJ2-1; 9 nucleotides match TRBD1. This CDR3 comprises 16 residues. The V gene end was trimmed by 6 bases and the J gene end by 5 bases; junction bases not matched to a gene: 11. CDR1 is LNHDA, CDR2 SQIVND, per germline (reference sequence).

The chain employs TRBV24-1 and TRBJ1-1; 7 bases align to TRBD1. V lost 4 bases to trimming and J lost 4 bases; unmatched junction nucleotides: 8. CDR1 KGHDR and CDR2 SFDVKD come from the germline V gene. This CDR3 contains 15 residues. The CDR3 nucleotides are TGTGCCACCAGTGACCCTACAGGGGCGAGCACTGAAGCTTTCTTT. It codes for CATSDPTGASTEAFF.

The chain is built from TRBV19 and TRBJ1-1, with no clear D. V was pared by 5 bases and J by 7 bases, with 11 bases between. The CDR3 contains 12 residues. Germline CDR1 reads LNHDA; CDR2 reads SQIVND (reference sequence). CDR3 loop: CASSLGRLEAFF. The CDR3 DNA follows: TGTGCCAGTAGTCTCGGCAGACTTGAAGCTTTCTTT.

Note on this clone: At one end, the junction sequence differs from germline, possibly due to a read error. The J gene is TRBJ1-5, the V gene TRBV4-1; D not certain. The CDR3 sequence is 15 residues long. The V gene's germline CDR1 is MGHRA and CDR2 YSYEKL. The CDR3 spells CASGQDFARNQPQHF. CDR3 nucleotides: TGCGCCAGCGGCCAAGATTTCGCGCGGAATCAGCCCCAGCATTTT.

The V and J genes are TRBV7-2 and TRBJ1-2; 7 nucleotides agree with TRBD1. Trimming at V came to 6 bases and at J to 3 bases, leaving 13 bases not matched to a gene. Looked up from germline, CDR1 is SGHTA and CDR2 is FQGNSA. The CDR3 loop spans 16 amino acids. This CDR3 reads CASRQESEGAYYGYTF. The CDR3 nucleotides read TGTGCCAGCAGACAAGAATCGGAGGGGGCCTACTATGGCTACACCTTC.

This clone was found once. This chain uses TRBV5-5 with TRBJ2-7, with D possibly being TRBD2 (6 bases). This CDR3 region has 14 residues. V was trimmed by 2 bases and J by 5 bases, leaving 14 bases between them. Germline values: CDR1 SGHKS, CDR2 YYEKEE (reference sequence). CDR3 residues: CASSLAGSLNEQYF. The DNA for the CDR3 is TGTGCCAGCAGCTTAGCGGGTAGCCTAAACGAGCAGTACTTC.

The chain uses TRBV6-5 and TRBJ2-1; TRBD2 aligns across 14 bases. Germline lookup yields CDR1 MNHEY and CDR2 SVGAGI. The CDR3 contains 14 residues. The J segment lost 10 bases and the V segment lost 5 bases, leaving 4 bases of the junction unmatched. The CDR3 DNA reads as TGTGCCAGCAGTAGACTAGCGGGGGGGCACGAGCAGTTCTTC. Its protein is CASSRLAGGHEQFF.

This clone was seen a few times. The chain recombines TRBV19 with TRBJ2-7; D possibly corresponds to TRBD1 (6 bases). V lost 8 bases and J lost 0, with 14 bases in between. Germline V gene lookup returns CDR1 LNHDA and CDR2 SQIVND (reference sequence). The CDR3 runs 14 residues. CDR3 DNA: TGTGCCAGTGCGACAGGTTCCAGCTCCTACGAGCAGTACTTC. The encoded protein is CASATGSSSYEQYF.

The chain recombines TRBV7-3 with TRBJ2-5, with TRBD1 as a possible D gene (6 bases). Germline lookup yields CDR1 SGHTA and CDR2 FQGTGA. The CDR3 runs to 14 residues. V was pared by 5 bases and J by 3 bases, with 13 bases between. DNA of the CDR3: TGTGCCAGCAGCACCCAGGGGCAGAAAGAGACCCAGTACTTC. This sequence encodes CASSTQGQKETQYF.

V gene TRBV6-5 combines with J gene TRBJ2-7, with 9 nucleotides matching TRBD1. J was trimmed by 13 bases and V by 7 bases; bases with no gene match: 8. Per germline, CDR1 MNHEY and CDR2 SVGAGI. The CDR3 extends over 11 amino acids. The chain's CDR3 is CASTNNRGQYF. Written as DNA, the CDR3 is TGTGCCAGCACCAACAACAGGGGGCAATACTTC.

The gene calls are TRBV5-1 and TRBJ1-4; D is uncertain. In germline, CDR1 is SGHRS, CDR2 YFSETQ. V was clipped by 0 bases and J by 7 bases, with 7 bases between them. The CDR3 has 13 residues. Written as DNA, the CDR3 is TGCGCCAGCAGCTTGGATGGGCCTGAAAAACTGTTTTTT. Translation: CASSLDGPEKLFF.

At least ten counts were recorded for this clone. V gene TRBV2 combines with J gene TRBJ1-4; TRBD1 aligns across 7 bases. J lost 5 bases, V lost 10 bases, and 7 bases had no gene match. CDR1 is SNHLY, CDR2 FYNNEI, per germline. The CDR3 has 13 residues. The CDR3 DNA reads TGTGCCACCCGACAGGGTTTGAATGAAAAACTGTTTTTT. Translated: CATRQGLNEKLFF.

The chain carries TRBV14 and TRBJ1-2, with unresolved D. Germline CDR1 and CDR2: SGHDN and FVKESK. The length of the CDR3 is 18 residues. Trimming removed 2 bases at V and 4 bases at J, with 23 bases between. Here the CDR3 reads CASSQTVEGGIPAYGYTF. Here the CDR3 DNA reads TGTGCCAGCAGCCAAACGGTAGAGGGAGGAATTCCCGCCTATGGCTACACCTTC.